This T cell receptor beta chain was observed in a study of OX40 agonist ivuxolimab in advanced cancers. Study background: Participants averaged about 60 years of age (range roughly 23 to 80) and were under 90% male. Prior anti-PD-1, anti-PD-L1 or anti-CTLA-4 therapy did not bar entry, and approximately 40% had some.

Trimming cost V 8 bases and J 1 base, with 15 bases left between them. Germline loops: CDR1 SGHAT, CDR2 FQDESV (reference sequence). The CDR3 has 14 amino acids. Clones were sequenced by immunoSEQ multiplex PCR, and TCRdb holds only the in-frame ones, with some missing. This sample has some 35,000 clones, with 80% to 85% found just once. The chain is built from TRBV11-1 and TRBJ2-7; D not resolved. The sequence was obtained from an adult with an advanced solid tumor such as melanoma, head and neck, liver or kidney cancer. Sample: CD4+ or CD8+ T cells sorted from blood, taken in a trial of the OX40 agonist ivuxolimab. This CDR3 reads CASGALELSYEQYF. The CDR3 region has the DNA TGTGCCAGCGGAGCCCTGGAACTTTCCTACGAGCAGTACTTC.